The 10 T cell receptor beta chains below were found in one sample sequenced in a study of CD8 T cells in ankylosing spondylitis. Study findings and constraints: Roughly eight highly homologous variants formed a TCR beta motif that appeared characteristic of ankylosing spondylitis blood.

One entry per CDR3 protein, called by TCRdb with MiXCR from the 5' RACE reads. The repertoire has around 440,000 distinct CDR3 sequences, roughly 15% of them found once; the top ten carry approximately 0.97%. Their cognate antigens are unknown. What was sequenced was blood, either unsorted or a sorted T cell fraction (not recorded which). The receptors here all came from a male donor with ankylosing spondylitis.

This chain uses TRBV7-3 with TRBJ1-1; D possibly corresponds to TRBD1 (5 bases). The V and J ends lost 6 bases and 4 bases respectively, with 15 bases between them. The CDR3 consists of 14 residues. Per the germline V gene, CDR1 is SGHTA and CDR2 is FQGTGA. CDR3 loop: CASRPGGEATEAFF. The CDR3 DNA reads as TGTGCCAGCAGGCCTGGGGGTGAGGCCACTGAAGCTTTCTTT.

In its sample, this clonotype was seen a few times. V and J are TRBV7-2 and TRBJ2-5; D not resolved. Trimming stripped 2 bases from V and 4 bases from J, with 8 bases between. Germline V gives CDR1 SGHTA, CDR2 FQGNSA. This CDR3 has 13 residues. In DNA form, the CDR3 reads TGTGCCAGCAGCTTATCATACGGAGAGACCCAGTACTTC. Translated: CASSLSYGETQYF. Variable domain in full (rest from reference TRBV7-2 and TRBJ2-5): GAGVSQSPSNKVTEKGKDVELRCDPISGHTALYWYRQSLGQGLEFLIYFQGNSAPDKSGLPSDRFSAERTGGSVSTLTIQRTQQEDSAVYLCASSLSYGETQYFGPGTRLLVL.

CDR3 in DNA: TGTGCCAGTAGTACCCGACAGGGGCTATCAGCAGATACGCAGTATTTT. It translates to CASSTRQGLSADTQYF. The chain links TRBV19 to TRBJ2-3, with 8 bases matching TRBD1. In germline, CDR1 is LNHDA, CDR2 SQIVND (reference sequence). V gave up 4 bases and J gave up 4 bases; unmatched junction bases: 10. This CDR3 region has 16 residues. Looking up the rest from reference TRBV19 and TRBJ2-3 gives the full variable domain: DGGITQSPKYLFRKEGQNVTLSCEQNLNHDAMYWYRQDPGQGLRLIYYSQIVNDFQKGDIAEGYSVSREKKESFPLTVTSAQKNPTAFYLCASSTRQGLSADTQYFGPGTRLTVL.

The chain links TRBV12-3 or TRBV12-4 to TRBJ1-3; D may be TRBD1 (5 bases). Trimming shortened V by 8 bases and J by 0 bases, and 26 bases separated the two germline ends. CDR3 length: 19 amino acids. The CDR3 loop is CASCSSTHRKGVSGNTIYF. CDR3 bases: TGTGCCAGCTGTTCCTCCACCCACAGGAAAGGCGTCTCTGGAAACACCATATATTTT.

This clonotype has just a few counts. The genes are TRBV7-9 and TRBJ2-2, with 9 positions matching TRBD1. CDR3 length equals 16 residues. Germline CDR1 and CDR2: SEHNR and FQNEAQ (reference sequence). With V trimmed by 6 bases and J by 6 bases, 11 bases remained unmatched. The CDR3 protein is CASSSMTGGFSGELFF. The CDR3 DNA reads TGTGCCAGCAGTTCCATGACAGGGGGATTCTCCGGGGAGCTGTTTTTT.

This clonotype has more than one count but fewer than ten. The J gene is TRBJ1-3, the V gene TRBV20-1; 8 positions agree with TRBD1. Trimming cost V 2 bases and J 6 bases; bases outside gene matches: 12. Looked up from germline, CDR1 is DFQATT and CDR2 is SNEGSKA (reference sequence). CDR3 length: 16 residues. The CDR3 DNA follows: TGCAGTGCTAGACCTAACAGGGGACAGGTTAAAAACACCATATATTTT. Amino acids: CSARPNRGQVKNTIYF.

This clonotype occurred many times. The chain recombines TRBV6-5 with TRBJ2-3, with D uncertain. There are 17 residues in the CDR3. CDR1 is MNHEY and CDR2 is SVGAGI in the germline V gene. Trimming took off 2 bases at V and 2 bases at J, with 17 bases between the two ends. The CDR3 reads CASSYRFTSRITDTQYF. DNA for the CDR3: TGTGCCAGCAGTTACCGGTTTACCTCCCGGATCACAGATACGCAGTATTTT.

This clonotype was recorded many times. The chain is built from TRBV6-2 or TRBV6-3 and TRBJ1-1; D not certain. From germline, CDR1 is MNHEY and CDR2 SVGEGT. Trimming pared 7 bases from V and 5 bases from J, leaving 11 bases between. This CDR3 comprises 12 residues. CDR3 protein: CASKTGGTEAFF. DNA of the CDR3: TGTGCCAGCAAGACGGGAGGGACTGAAGCTTTCTTT.

This chain links TRBV24-1 with TRBJ1-1; 8 bases line up with TRBD1. CDR3 length: 15 amino acids. V gave up 4 bases and J gave up 11 bases; unmatched junction bases: 14. Germline values: CDR1 KGHDR, CDR2 SFDVKD. The CDR3 here is CATSETGAGGGVAFF. DNA of the CDR3: TGTGCCACCAGTGAGACAGGGGCAGGCGGTGGGGTGGCTTTCTTT.

The chain carries TRBV6-5 and TRBJ2-3; 8 bases fit TRBD2. J gave up 3 bases and V 8 bases, and 10 bases lay outside the gene matches. CDR1 and CDR2 from the germline V gene are MNHEY and SVGAGI. CDR3 length: 15 residues. CDR3 residues: CASGYFGGATDTQYF. The CDR3 DNA reads TGTGCCAGCGGCTACTTCGGGGGGGCGACAGATACGCAGTATTTT.